What follows are 21 T cell receptor beta chains derived from one specimen sequenced in a study of T cell responses to AZD1222 COVID-19 vaccine. Generated by immunoSEQ multiplex PCR, the TCRdb table keeps only in-frame clones and is missing some. The table shows about 140,000 clones, with more than 80% occurring only once. The specimen comprised peripheral blood, sampled on day 0 of MenACWY control vaccination. The source of these receptors is an adult in good health.

The rearrangement links TRBV7-8 to TRBJ1-4; maybe TRBD1 (5 bases). Trimming stripped 1 base from V and 6 bases from J, with 9 bases between. The CDR3 covers 14 residues. The germline V gene has CDR1 SGHVS and CDR2 FQNEAQ. CDR3 in amino acids: CASSLGRADEKLFF. The CDR3 DNA reads as TGTGCCAGCAGCTTAGGCAGGGCGGATGAAAAACTGTTTTTT.

The rearrangement joins TRBV6-2 or TRBV6-3 to TRBJ1-5, with 10 bases aligning to TRBD1. The CDR3 covers 14 residues. Germline CDR1 is MNHEY and CDR2 is SVGEGT. With 2 bases clipped from V and 6 bases from J, the junction kept 1 base outside the gene matches. Here the CDR3 reads CASSYGTGVQPQHF. The CDR3 nucleotides are TGTGCCAGCAGTTACGGGACAGGGGTTCAGCCCCAGCATTTT.

The chain has TRBV12-3 or TRBV12-4 and TRBJ1-1; no definite D call. V shed 5 bases and J shed 1 base, with 8 bases lying between them. The CDR3 sequence is 13 residues long. CDR3 bases: TGTGCCAGCAGTCCCCCCGGGAACACTGAAGCTTTCTTT. Its protein product is CASSPPGNTEAFF.

This rearrangement joins TRBV5-1 to TRBJ2-7; TRBD2 agrees at 12 bases. Trimming removed 3 bases from V and 7 bases from J; junction bases left unmatched: 8. The CDR3 loop spans 15 amino acids. Per the germline V gene, CDR1 is SGHRS and CDR2 is YFSETQ. CDR3 coding DNA: TGCGCCAGCAGCTCGACGACTAGCGGGAGTCTAGAGCAGTACTTC. Translated, it gives CASSSTTSGSLEQYF.

This chain connects TRBV13 to TRBJ1-1; 10 bases agree with TRBD1. Germline V gene lookup returns CDR1 PRHDT and CDR2 FYEKMQ (reference sequence). The CDR3 is made up of 15 amino acids. The trim removed 4 bases at V and 1 base at J, leaving 3 bases unmatched. Written as DNA, the CDR3 is TGTGCCAGCAGCTCCCGGGACAGGGGGAACACTGAAGCTTTCTTT. Its translation: CASSSRDRGNTEAFF.

The genes are TRBV7-9 and TRBJ2-3; maybe TRBD2 (6 bases). The CDR3 consists of 17 residues. V was shortened by 2 bases and J by 6 bases, with 21 bases between the two germline ends. Germline CDR1 and CDR2: SEHNR and FQNEAQ (reference sequence). CDR3 sequence reads: CASSLSSGGVSTDTQYF. Here the CDR3 DNA reads TGTGCCAGCAGCTTAAGTTCAGGAGGGGTCTCGACGGATACGCAGTATTTT.

The chain carries TRBV2 and TRBJ1-2; 7 bases are a match to TRBD1. V lost 6 bases to trimming and J lost 4 bases; unmatched junction nucleotides: 8. Germline V CDR1 and CDR2: SNHLY, FYNNEI. This CDR3 is built from 14 residues. In nucleotides, the CDR3 is TGTGCCAGCAGAATAGGGGGCGCGGTCTATGGCTACACCTTC. Translating it yields CASRIGGAVYGYTF.

This chain connects TRBV7-2 to TRBJ1-5; D not resolved. CDR3 length: 16 residues. The V gene lost 6 bases and the J gene lost 0 bases, with 15 bases spanning the gap. Per the germline V gene, CDR1 is SGHTA and CDR2 is FQGNSA. The CDR3 DNA follows: TGTGCCAGCAGGTCGGGAGGAAGGAATAGCAATCAGCCCCAGCATTTT. Protein sequence: CASRSGGRNSNQPQHF.

The rearrangement uses TRBV7-3 and TRBJ2-1; TRBD2 matches 8 bases. Germline V gene data show CDR1 as SGHTA and CDR2 as FQGTGA. The J segment lost 4 bases and the V segment lost 5 bases, leaving 13 bases of the junction unmatched. This CDR3 is built from 17 residues. CDR3 residues: CASSPLGREAGYNEQFF. The CDR3 DNA follows: TGTGCCAGCAGCCCATTGGGGCGGGAGGCCGGGTACAATGAGCAGTTCTTC.

This chain connects TRBV5-1 to TRBJ1-1; D is perhaps TRBD1 (5 bases). In germline, CDR1 is SGHRS, CDR2 YFSETQ. This CDR3 spans 13 amino acids. V was clipped by 4 bases and J by 1 base, with 8 bases between them. CDR3: CASSRDQNTEAFF. The CDR3 region has the DNA TGCGCCAGCAGCCGGGACCAGAACACTGAAGCTTTCTTT.

This rearrangement joins TRBV19 to TRBJ1-2; TRBD1 matches 12 bases. Per the germline V gene, CDR1 is LNHDA and CDR2 is SQIVND (reference sequence). J was trimmed by 3 bases and V by 5 bases; bases with no gene match: 4. The CDR3 sequence is 15 residues long. Here the CDR3 reads CASSAGTGGDYGYTF. CDR3 nucleotide sequence: TGTGCCAGTAGTGCCGGGACAGGGGGCGACTATGGCTACACCTTC.

The rearrangement uses TRBV5-6 and TRBJ1-2, with 9 bases matching TRBD1. Per germline, CDR1 SGHDT and CDR2 YYEEEE. CDR3 length equals 15 residues. The ends lost 2 bases at V and 5 bases at J; junction bases unmatched: 7. CDR3: CASSFGDREGYGYTF. CDR3 DNA sequence: TGTGCCAGCAGCTTTGGGGACAGGGAGGGGTATGGCTACACCTTC.

This clone occurred once. The gene calls are TRBV7-8 and TRBJ1-1; D gene ambiguous. Trimming cost V 5 bases and J 4 bases, with 14 bases left between them. This CDR3 has 14 amino acids. From germline, CDR1 is SGHVS and CDR2 FQNEAQ. This chain's CDR3 is CASSREADGTEAFF. In nucleotides, the CDR3 is TGTGCCAGCAGCCGAGAAGCCGACGGCACTGAAGCTTTCTTT.

The J gene is TRBJ2-7, the V gene TRBV9, with TRBD1 identical over 9 bases. Trimming removed 0 bases from V and 3 bases from J; junction bases left unmatched: 4. In germline, CDR1 is SGDLS, CDR2 YYNGEE. The CDR3 loop spans 15 amino acids. The CDR3: CASSVEGQGFYEQYF. CDR3 sequence (DNA): TGTGCCAGCAGCGTAGAGGGACAGGGATTCTACGAGCAGTACTTC.

V and J are TRBV4-2 and TRBJ2-5; 12 positions agree with TRBD2. The CDR3 extends over 16 amino acids. Germline-derived CDR1 and CDR2 are LGHNA and YNFKEQ. V lost 6 bases, J lost 0 bases, and 5 bases stayed unmatched. The CDR3 bases are TGTGCCAGCAGTCCACTAGCGGGGGGATACCAAGAGACCCAGTACTTC. Translated: CASSPLAGGYQETQYF.

The rearrangement links TRBV7-9 to TRBJ2-1; D not resolved. V lost 6 bases and J 5 bases, leaving 11 bases between the germline ends. Germline V CDR1 and CDR2: SEHNR, FQNEAQ (reference sequence). CDR3 size: 13 residues. The CDR3 loop is CASSFREHNEQFF. CDR3 bases: TGTGCCAGCAGTTTCAGAGAACACAATGAGCAGTTCTTC. The full variable domain, its missing parts supplied by reference TRBV7-9 and TRBJ2-1, is DTGVSQNPRHKITKRGQNVTFRCDPISEHNRLYWYRQTLGQGPEFLTYFQNEAQLEKSRLLSDRFSAERPKGSFSTLEIQRTEQGDSAMYLCASSFREHNEQFFGPGTRLTVL.

The chain couples TRBV25-1 to TRBJ2-3, with TRBD2 as a possible D gene (6 bases). The CDR3 has 14 residues. Germline CDR1 and CDR2: MGHDK and SYGVNS. Between the trimmed V and J ends, which lost 2 bases and 4 bases, there was a span of 10 bases. This CDR3 reads CASSEPGDADTQYF. The DNA for the CDR3 is TGTGCCAGCAGTGAACCGGGGGATGCAGATACGCAGTATTTT.

This rearrangement joins TRBV5-8 to TRBJ2-3; 10 nucleotides agree with TRBD2. In germline, CDR1 is SGHTS, CDR2 YDEGEE. V lost 4 bases and J lost 3; bases outside the gene matches: 8. The CDR3 sequence is 16 residues long. The CDR3 reads CASSIAKTSGTDTQYF. CDR3 nucleotides: TGTGCCAGCAGCATTGCCAAGACTAGCGGGACAGATACGCAGTATTTT.

The chain is built from TRBV11-2 and TRBJ1-5, with D possibly being TRBD1 (6 bases). V shed 3 bases and J shed 4 bases, with 7 bases lying between them. CDR1 and CDR2 from the germline V gene are SGHAT and FQNNGV. The CDR3 runs to 13 residues. In DNA form, the CDR3 reads TGTGCCAGCAGCTTGGGACATAATCAGCCCCAGCATTTT. Translated, it gives CASSLGHNQPQHF.

This clone was seen only once. V gene TRBV29-1 combines with J gene TRBJ1-2, with D perhaps matching TRBD1 (5 bases). V shed 4 bases and J shed 6 bases, with 9 bases lying between them. Germline V gene lookup returns CDR1 SQVTM and CDR2 ANQGSEA. The length of the CDR3 is 11 residues. The CDR3 is CSVGQGDGYTF. The DNA of the CDR3 is TGCAGCGTTGGACAAGGGGATGGCTACACCTTC.

The rearrangement links TRBV6-5 to TRBJ1-2, with D possibly being TRBD1 (5 bases). The CDR3 length is 12 residues. Germline V CDR1 and CDR2: MNHEY, SVGAGI. The ends were cut back, 5 bases at V and 5 bases at J, with 9 bases in the middle. CDR3 sequence: CASSTTEYGYTF. DNA for the CDR3: TGTGCCAGCAGTACGACAGAGTATGGCTACACCTTC.